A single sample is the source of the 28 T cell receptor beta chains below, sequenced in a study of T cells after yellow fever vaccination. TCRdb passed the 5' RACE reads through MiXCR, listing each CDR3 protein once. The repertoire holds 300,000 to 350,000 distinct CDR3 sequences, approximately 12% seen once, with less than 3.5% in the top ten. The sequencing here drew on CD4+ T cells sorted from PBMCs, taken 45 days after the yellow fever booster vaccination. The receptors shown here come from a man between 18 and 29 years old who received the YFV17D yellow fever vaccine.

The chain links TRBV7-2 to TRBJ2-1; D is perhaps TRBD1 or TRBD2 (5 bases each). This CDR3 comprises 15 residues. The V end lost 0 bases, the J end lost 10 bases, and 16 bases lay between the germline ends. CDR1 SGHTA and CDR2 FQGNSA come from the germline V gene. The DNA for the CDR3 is TGTGCCAGCAGCTTAGCGCCGTTCGGCCGGGACGAGCAGTTCTTC. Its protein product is CASSLAPFGRDEQFF.

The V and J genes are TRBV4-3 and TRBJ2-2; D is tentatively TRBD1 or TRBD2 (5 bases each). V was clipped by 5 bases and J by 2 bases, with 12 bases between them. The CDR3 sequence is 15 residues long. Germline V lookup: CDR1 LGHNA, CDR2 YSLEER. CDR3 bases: TGCGCCAGCAGCGGGTCATGGGACAACACCGGGGAGCTGTTTTTT. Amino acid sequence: CASSGSWDNTGELFF.

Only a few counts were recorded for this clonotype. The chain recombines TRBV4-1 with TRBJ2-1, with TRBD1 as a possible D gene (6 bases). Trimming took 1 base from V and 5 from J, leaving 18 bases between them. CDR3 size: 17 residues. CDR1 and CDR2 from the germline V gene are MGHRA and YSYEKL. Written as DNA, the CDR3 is TGCGCCAGCAGCCAAGGGGAAAGGGACACTCTCGACAATGAGCAGTTCTTC. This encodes CASSQGERDTLDNEQFF.

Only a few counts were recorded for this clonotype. The CDR3 protein is CASSLTTGRGVDTQYF. Here the CDR3 DNA reads TGTGCCAGCAGCTTAACGACAGGGCGAGGAGTAGATACGCAGTATTTT. This chain connects TRBV7-9 to TRBJ2-3, with TRBD1 identical over 7 bases. After removal of 2 bases from V and 5 bases from J, the junction contained 10 bases not matched to a gene. Germline CDR1 is SEHNR and CDR2 is FQNEAQ (reference sequence). This CDR3 region has 16 residues. Combining the CDR3 with reference TRBV7-9 and TRBJ2-3 gives the whole variable domain DTGVSQNPRHKITKRGQNVTFRCDPISEHNRLYWYRQTLGQGPEFLTYFQNEAQLEKSRLLSDRFSAERPKGSFSTLEIQRTEQGDSAMYLCASSLTTGRGVDTQYFGPGTRLTVL.

The CDR3: CASSPDRNAYGYTF. The CDR3 DNA sequence: TGTGCCAGCAGCCCCGACAGGAATGCCTATGGCTACACCTTC. The chain links TRBV7-6 to TRBJ1-2; D possibly corresponds to TRBD1 (6 bases). The CDR3 is 14 residues long. In germline, CDR1 is SGHVS, CDR2 FNYEAQ. Trimming removed 5 bases from V and 4 bases from J, with 14 bases in between.

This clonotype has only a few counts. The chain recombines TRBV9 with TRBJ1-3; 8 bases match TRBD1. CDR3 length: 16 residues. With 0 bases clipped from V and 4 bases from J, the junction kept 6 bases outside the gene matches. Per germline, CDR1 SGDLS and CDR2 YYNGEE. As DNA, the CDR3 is TGTGCCAGCAGCGTAGATCAGGGGGCTTCGGGAAACACCATATATTTT. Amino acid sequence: CASSVDQGASGNTIYF.

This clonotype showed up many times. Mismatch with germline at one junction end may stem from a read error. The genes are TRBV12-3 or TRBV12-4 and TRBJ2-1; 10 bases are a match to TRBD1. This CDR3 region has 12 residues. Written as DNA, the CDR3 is TGTGCCAGCACCCTCCTTCCGGGGACAGGGGTTTTC. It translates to CASTLLPGTGVF.

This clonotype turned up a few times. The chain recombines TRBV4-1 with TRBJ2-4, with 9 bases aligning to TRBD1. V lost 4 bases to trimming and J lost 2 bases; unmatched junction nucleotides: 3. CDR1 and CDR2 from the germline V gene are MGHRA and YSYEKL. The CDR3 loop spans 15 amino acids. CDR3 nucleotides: TGCGCCAGCAGCCCAGGACAGGGGACCAAAAACATTCAGTACTTC. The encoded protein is CASSPGQGTKNIQYF.

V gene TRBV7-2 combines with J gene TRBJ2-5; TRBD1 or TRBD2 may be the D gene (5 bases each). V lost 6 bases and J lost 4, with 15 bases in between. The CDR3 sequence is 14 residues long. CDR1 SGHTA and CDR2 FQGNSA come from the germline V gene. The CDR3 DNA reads TGTGCCAGCAGAAGAGGGGTGGGGCGAGAGACCCAGTACTTC. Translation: CASRRGVGRETQYF.

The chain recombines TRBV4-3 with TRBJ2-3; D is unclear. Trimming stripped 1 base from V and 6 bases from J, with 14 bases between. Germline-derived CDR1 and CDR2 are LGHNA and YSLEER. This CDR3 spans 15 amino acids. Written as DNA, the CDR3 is TGCGCCAGCAGCCAAGCGGGCAGGACCGGCGATACGCAGTATTTT. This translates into CASSQAGRTGDTQYF.

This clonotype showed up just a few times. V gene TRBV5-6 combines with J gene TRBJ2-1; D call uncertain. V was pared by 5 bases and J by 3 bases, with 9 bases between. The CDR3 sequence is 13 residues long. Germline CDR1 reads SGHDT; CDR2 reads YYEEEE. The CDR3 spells CASSFDFYNEQFF. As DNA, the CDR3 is TGTGCCAGCAGTTTTGACTTCTACAATGAGCAGTTCTTC. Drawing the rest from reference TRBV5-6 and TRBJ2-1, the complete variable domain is DAGVTQSPTHLIKTRGQQVTLRCSPKSGHDTVSWYQQALGQGPQFIFQYYEEEERQRGNFPDRFSGHQFPNYSSELNVNALLLGDSALYLCASSFDFYNEQFFGPGTRLTVL.

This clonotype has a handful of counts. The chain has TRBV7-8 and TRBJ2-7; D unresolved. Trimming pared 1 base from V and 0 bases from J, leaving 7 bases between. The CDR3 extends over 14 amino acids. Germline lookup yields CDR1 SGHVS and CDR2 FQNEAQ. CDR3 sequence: CASSLDEVSYEQYF. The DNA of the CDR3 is TGTGCCAGCAGCTTAGACGAGGTCTCCTACGAGCAGTACTTC.

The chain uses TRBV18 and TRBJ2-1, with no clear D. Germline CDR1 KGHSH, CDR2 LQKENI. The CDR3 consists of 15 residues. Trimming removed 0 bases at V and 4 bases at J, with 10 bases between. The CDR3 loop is CASSPPVTRYNEQFF. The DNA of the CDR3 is TGTGCCAGCTCACCACCGGTCACGCGGTACAATGAGCAGTTCTTC. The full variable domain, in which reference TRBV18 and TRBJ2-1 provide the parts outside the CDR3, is NAGVMQNPRHLVRRRGQEARLRCSPMKGHSHVYWYRQLPEEGLKFMVYLQKENIIDESGMPKERFSAEFPKEGPSILRIQQVVRGDSAAYFCASSPPVTRYNEQFFGPGTRLTVL.

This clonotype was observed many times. The CDR3 reads CASSLGHSVDTQYF. CDR3 in DNA: TGCGCCAGCTCTCTTGGACACTCAGTTGATACGCAGTATTTT. The chain employs TRBV5-1 and TRBJ2-3; TRBD1 is a possible D gene (5 bases). Germline V CDR1 and CDR2: SGHRS, YFSETQ. The CDR3 length is 14 residues. V lost 7 bases and J lost 6, with 18 bases in between.

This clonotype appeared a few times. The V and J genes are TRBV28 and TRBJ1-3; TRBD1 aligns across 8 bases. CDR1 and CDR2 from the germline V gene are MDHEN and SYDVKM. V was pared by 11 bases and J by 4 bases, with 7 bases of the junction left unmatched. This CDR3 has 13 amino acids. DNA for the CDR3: TGTGCCGCCATGCAGGGGGCAGGAAACACCATATATTTT. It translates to CAAMQGAGNTIYF.

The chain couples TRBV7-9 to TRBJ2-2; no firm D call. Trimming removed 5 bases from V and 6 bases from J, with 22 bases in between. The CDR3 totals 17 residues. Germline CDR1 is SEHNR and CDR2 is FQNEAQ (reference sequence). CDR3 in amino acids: CASSPRRWFDFSGELFF. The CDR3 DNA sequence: TGTGCCAGCAGCCCTCGACGATGGTTCGATTTTTCCGGGGAGCTGTTTTTT. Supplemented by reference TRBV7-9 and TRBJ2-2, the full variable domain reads DTGVSQNPRHKITKRGQNVTFRCDPISEHNRLYWYRQTLGQGPEFLTYFQNEAQLEKSRLLSDRFSAERPKGSFSTLEIQRTEQGDSAMYLCASSPRRWFDFSGELFFGEGSRLTVL.

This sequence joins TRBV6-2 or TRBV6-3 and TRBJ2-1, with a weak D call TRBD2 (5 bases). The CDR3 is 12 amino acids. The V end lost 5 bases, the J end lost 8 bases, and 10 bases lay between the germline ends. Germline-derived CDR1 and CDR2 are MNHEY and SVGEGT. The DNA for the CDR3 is TGTGCCAGCAGTCAAGGGAGAGATGAGCAGTTCTTC. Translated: CASSQGRDEQFF.

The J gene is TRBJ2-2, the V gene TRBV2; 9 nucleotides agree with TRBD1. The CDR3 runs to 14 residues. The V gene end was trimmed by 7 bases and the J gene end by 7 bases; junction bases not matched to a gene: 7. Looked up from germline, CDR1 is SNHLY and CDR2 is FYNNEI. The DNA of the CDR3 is TGTGCCAGCATCCGGGACAGGGATAACGGGGAGCTGTTTTTT. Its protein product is CASIRDRDNGELFF.

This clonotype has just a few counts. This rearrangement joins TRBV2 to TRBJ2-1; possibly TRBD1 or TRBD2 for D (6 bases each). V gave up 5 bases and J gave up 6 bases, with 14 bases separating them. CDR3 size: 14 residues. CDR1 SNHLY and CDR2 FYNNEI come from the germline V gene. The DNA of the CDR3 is TGTGCCAGCAGTTACGGGGGCAGTGTCAATGAGCAGTTCTTC. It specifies CASSYGGSVNEQFF. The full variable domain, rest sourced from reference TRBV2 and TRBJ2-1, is EPEVTQTPSHQVTQMGQEVILRCVPISNHLYFYWYRQILGQKVEFLVSFYNNEISEKSEIFDDQFSVERPDGSNFTLKIRSTKLEDSAMYFCASSYGGSVNEQFFGPGTRLTVL.

The CDR3 DNA follows: TGCGCCAGCAGCCAAGATTTAGGGGATGGCTACACCTTC. This translates into CASSQDLGDGYTF. The V and J genes are TRBV4-3 and TRBJ1-2; a possible D gene is TRBD1 (5 bases). The CDR3 is 13 residues long. Germline V gives CDR1 LGHNA, CDR2 YSLEER. V was pared by 0 bases and J by 6 bases, with 8 bases between.

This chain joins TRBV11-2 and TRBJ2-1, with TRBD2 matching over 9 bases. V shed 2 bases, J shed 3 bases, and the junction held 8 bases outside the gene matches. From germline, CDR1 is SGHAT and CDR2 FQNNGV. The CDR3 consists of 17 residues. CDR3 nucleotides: TGTGCCAGCAGCTTAATTCAGCGGGGGGCGTACTACAATGAGCAGTTCTTC. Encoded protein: CASSLIQRGAYYNEQFF.

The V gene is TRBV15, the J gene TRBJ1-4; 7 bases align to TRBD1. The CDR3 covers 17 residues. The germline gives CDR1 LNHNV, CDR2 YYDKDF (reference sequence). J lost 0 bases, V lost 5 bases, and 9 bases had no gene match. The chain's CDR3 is CATSLSTGIATNEKLFF. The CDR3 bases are TGTGCCACCAGCCTCTCGACAGGGATAGCAACTAATGAAAAACTGTTTTTT.

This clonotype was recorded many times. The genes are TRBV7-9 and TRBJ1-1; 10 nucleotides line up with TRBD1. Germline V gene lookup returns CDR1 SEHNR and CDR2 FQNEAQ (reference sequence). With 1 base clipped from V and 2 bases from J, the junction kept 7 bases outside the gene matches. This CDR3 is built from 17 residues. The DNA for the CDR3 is TGTGCCAGCAGCTTAGTCGGACAGGGGGGAATAAACACTGAAGCTTTCTTT. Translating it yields CASSLVGQGGINTEAFF.

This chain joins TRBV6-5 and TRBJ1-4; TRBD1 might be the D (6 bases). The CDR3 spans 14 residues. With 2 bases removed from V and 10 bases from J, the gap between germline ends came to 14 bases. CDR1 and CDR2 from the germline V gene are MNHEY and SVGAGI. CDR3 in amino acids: CASSYAGELGKLFF. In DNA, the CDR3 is TGTGCCAGCAGTTACGCAGGGGAGTTAGGAAAACTGTTTTTT.

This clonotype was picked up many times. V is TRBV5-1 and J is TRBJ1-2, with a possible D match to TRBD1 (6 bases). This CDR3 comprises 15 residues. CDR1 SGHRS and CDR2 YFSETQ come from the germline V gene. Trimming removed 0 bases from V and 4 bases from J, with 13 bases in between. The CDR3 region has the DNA TGCGCCAGCAGCTTGGATGGCAGGGGTGCCTATGGCTACACCTTC. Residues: CASSLDGRGAYGYTF. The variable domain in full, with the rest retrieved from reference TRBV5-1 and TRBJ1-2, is KAGVTQTPRYLIKTRGQQVTLSCSPISGHRSVSWYQQTPGQGLQFLFEYFSETQRNKGNFPGRFSGRQFSNSRSEMNVSTLELGDSALYLCASSLDGRGAYGYTFGSGTRLTVV.

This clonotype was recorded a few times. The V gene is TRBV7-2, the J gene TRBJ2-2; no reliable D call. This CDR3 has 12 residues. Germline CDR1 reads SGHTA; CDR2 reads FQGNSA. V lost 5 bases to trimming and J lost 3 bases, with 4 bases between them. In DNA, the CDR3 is TGTGCCAGCAGCACTTACACCGGGGAGCTGTTTTTT. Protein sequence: CASSTYTGELFF.

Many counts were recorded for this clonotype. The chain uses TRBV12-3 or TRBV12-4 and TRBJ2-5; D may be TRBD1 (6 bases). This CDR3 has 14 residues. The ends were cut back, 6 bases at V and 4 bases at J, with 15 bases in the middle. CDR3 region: CASSPTGKLETQYF. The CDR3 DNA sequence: TGTGCCAGCAGCCCAACAGGGAAGCTAGAGACCCAGTACTTC.

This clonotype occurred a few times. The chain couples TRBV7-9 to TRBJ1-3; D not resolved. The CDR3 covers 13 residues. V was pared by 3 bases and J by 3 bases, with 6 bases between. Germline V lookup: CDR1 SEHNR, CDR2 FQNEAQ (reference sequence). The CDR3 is CASSLQLGNTIYF. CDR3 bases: TGTGCCAGCAGCTTGCAGCTTGGAAACACCATATATTTT.